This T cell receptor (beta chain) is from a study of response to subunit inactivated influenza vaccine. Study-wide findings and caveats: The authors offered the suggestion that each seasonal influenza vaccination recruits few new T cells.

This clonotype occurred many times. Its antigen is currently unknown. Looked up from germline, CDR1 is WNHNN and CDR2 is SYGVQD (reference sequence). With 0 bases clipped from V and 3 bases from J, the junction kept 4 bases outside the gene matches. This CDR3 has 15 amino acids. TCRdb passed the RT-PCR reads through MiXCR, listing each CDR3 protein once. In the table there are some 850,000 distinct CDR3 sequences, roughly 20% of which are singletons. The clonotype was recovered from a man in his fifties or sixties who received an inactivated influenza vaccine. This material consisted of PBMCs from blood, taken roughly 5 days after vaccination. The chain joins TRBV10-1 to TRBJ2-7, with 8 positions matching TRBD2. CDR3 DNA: TGCGCCAGCAGTGAGTCGATAGCGGGGATCTACGAGCAGTACTTC. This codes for CASSESIAGIYEQYF.